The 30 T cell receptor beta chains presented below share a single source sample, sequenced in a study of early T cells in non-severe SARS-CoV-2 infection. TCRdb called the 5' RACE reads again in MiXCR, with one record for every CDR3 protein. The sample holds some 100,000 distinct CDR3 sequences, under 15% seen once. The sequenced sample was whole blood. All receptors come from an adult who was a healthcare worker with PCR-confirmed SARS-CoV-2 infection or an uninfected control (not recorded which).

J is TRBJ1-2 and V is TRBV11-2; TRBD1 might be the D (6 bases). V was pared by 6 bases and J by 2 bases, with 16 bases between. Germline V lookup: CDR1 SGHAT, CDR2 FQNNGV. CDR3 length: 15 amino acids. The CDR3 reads CASSALPTGNYGYTF. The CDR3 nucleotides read TGTGCCAGCAGTGCCTTGCCGACAGGAAACTATGGCTACACCTTC. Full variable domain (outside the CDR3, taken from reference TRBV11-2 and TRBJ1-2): EAGVAQSPRYKIIEKRQSVAFWCNPISGHATLYWYQQILGQGPKLLIQFQNNGVVDDSQLPKDRFSAERLKGVDSTLKIQPAKLEDSAVYLCASSALPTGNYGYTFGSGTRLTVV.

CDR3 sequence reads: CASSLVYLAEAFF. Here the CDR3 DNA reads TGTGCCAGCAGCTTAGTTTATTTGGCTGAAGCTTTCTTT. V usage is TRBV7-2 and J usage is TRBJ1-1; no firm D call. The V gene's germline CDR1 is SGHTA and CDR2 FQGNSA. CDR3 length: 13 residues. The V end lost 1 base, the J end lost 6 bases, and 9 bases lay between the germline ends.

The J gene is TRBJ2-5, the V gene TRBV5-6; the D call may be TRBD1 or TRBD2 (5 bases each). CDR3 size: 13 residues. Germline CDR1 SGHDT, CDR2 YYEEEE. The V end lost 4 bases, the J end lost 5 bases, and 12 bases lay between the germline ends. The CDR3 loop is CASSTGRPETQYF. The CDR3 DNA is TGTGCCAGCAGCACGGGACGGCCGGAGACCCAGTACTTC.

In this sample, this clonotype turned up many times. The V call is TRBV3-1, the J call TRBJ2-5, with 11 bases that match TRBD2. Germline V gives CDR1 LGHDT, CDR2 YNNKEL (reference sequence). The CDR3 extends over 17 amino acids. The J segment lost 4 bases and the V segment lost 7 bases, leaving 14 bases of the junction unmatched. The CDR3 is CASTPGRTSGSGETQYF. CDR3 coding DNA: TGTGCCAGCACCCCAGGGAGGACTAGCGGGTCGGGAGAGACCCAGTACTTC.

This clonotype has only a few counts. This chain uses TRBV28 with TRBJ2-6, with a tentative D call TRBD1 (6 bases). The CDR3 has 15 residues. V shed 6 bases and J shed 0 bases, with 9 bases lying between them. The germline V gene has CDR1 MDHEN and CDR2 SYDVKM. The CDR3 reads CASSLQGSGANVLTF. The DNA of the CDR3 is TGTGCCAGCAGCCTACAGGGCTCTGGGGCCAACGTCCTGACTTTC.

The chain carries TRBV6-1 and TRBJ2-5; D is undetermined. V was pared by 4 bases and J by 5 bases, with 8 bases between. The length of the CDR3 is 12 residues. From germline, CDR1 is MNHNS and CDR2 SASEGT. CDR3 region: CASSALVETQYF. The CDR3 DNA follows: TGTGCCAGCAGTGCGCTAGTGGAGACCCAGTACTTC.

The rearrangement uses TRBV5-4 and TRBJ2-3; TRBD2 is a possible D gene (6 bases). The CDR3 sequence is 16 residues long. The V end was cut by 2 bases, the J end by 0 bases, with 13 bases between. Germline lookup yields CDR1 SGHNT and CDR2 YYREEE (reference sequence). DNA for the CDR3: TGTGCCAGCAGCTTCCGGCGGCGGGGTAGCACAGATACGCAGTATTTT. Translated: CASSFRRRGSTDTQYF.

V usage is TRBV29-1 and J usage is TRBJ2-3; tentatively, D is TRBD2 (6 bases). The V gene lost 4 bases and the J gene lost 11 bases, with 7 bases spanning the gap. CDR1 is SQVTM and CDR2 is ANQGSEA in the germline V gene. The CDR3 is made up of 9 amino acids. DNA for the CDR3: TGCAGCGTTGCGGAGGGGCAGTATTTT. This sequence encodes CSVAEGQYF.

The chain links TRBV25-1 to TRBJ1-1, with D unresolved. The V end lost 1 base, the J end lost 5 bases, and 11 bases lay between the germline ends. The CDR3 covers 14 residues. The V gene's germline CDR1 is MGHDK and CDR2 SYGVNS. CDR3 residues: CASSELQIGTEAFF. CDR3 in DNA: TGTGCCAGCAGTGAATTACAGATAGGGACTGAAGCTTTCTTT.

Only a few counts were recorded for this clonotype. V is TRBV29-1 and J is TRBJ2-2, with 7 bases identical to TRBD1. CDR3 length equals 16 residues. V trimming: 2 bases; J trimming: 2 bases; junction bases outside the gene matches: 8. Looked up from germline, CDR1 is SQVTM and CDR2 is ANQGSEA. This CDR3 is CSVENTGTANTGELFF. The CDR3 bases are TGCAGCGTTGAAAATACCGGGACAGCTAACACCGGGGAGCTGTTTTTT.

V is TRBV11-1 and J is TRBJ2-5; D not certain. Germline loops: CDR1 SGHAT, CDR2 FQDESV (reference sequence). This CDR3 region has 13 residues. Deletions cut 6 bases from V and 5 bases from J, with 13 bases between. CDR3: CASRRRFGETQYF. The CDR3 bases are TGTGCCAGCAGGAGGCGGTTCGGGGAGACCCAGTACTTC.

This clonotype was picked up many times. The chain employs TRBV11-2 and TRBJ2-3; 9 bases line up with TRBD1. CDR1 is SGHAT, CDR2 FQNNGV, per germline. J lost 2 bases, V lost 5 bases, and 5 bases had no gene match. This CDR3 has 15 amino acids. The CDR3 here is CASSAGDRATDTQYF. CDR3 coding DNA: TGTGCCAGCAGCGCGGGGGACAGGGCCACAGATACGCAGTATTTT. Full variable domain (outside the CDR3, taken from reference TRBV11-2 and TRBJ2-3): EAGVAQSPRYKIIEKRQSVAFWCNPISGHATLYWYQQILGQGPKLLIQFQNNGVVDDSQLPKDRFSAERLKGVDSTLKIQPAKLEDSAVYLCASSAGDRATDTQYFGPGTRLTVL.

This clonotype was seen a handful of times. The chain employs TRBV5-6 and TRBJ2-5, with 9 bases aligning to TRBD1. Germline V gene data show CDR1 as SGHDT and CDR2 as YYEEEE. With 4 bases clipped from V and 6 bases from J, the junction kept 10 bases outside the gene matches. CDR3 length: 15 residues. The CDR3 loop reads CASSATPGQGKTQYF. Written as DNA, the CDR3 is TGTGCCAGCAGCGCGACCCCGGGACAGGGCAAGACCCAGTACTTC.

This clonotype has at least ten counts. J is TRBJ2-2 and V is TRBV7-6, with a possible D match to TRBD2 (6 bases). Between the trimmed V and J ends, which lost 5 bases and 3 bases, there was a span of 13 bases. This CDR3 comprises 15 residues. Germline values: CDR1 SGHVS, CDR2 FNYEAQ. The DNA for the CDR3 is TGTGCCAGCAGCCACCGGGGGTCGGACACCGGGGAGCTGTTTTTT. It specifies CASSHRGSDTGELFF. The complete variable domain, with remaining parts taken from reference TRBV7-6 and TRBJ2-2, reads GAGVSQSPRYKVTKRGQDVALRCDPISGHVSLYWYRQALGQGPEFLTYFNYEAQQDKSGLPNDRFSAERPEGSISTLTIQRTEQRDSAMYRCASSHRGSDTGELFFGEGSRLTVL.

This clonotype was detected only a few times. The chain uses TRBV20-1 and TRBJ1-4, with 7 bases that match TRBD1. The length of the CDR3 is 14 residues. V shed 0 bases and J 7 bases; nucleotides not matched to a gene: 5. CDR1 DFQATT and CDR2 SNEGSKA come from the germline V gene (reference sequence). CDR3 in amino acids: CSAREGGAAEKLFF. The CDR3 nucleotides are TGCAGTGCTAGAGAAGGGGGCGCGGCTGAAAAACTGTTTTTT.

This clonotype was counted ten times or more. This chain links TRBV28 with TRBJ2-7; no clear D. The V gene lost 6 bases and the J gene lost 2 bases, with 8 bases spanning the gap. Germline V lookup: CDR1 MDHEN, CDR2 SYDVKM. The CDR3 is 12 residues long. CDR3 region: CASSPTTYEQYV. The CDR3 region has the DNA TGTGCCAGCAGCCCTACTACCTACGAGCAGTACGTC.

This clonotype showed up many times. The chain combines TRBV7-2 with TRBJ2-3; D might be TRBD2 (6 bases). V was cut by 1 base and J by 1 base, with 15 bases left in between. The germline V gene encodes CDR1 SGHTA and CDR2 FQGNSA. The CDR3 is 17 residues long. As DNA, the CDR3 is TGTGCCAGCAGCTTAGATGGGGGGAACGTTCGCACAGATACGCAGTATTTT. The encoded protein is CASSLDGGNVRTDTQYF. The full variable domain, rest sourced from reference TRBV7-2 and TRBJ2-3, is GAGVSQSPSNKVTEKGKDVELRCDPISGHTALYWYRQSLGQGLEFLIYFQGNSAPDKSGLPSDRFSAERTGGSVSTLTIQRTQQEDSAVYLCASSLDGGNVRTDTQYFGPGTRLTVL.

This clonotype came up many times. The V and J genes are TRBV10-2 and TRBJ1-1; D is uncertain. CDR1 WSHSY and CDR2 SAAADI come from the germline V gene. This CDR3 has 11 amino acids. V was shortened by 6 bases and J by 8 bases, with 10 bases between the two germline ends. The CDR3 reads CASRVNEEAFF. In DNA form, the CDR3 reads TGCGCCAGCAGGGTAAACGAAGAAGCTTTCTTT.

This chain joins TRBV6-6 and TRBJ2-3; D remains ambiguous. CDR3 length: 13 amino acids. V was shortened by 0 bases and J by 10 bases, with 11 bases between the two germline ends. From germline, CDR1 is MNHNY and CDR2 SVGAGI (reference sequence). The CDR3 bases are TGTGCCAGCAGTTACTCGGCCTGGGAAGCGCAGTATTTT. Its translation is CASSYSAWEAQYF.

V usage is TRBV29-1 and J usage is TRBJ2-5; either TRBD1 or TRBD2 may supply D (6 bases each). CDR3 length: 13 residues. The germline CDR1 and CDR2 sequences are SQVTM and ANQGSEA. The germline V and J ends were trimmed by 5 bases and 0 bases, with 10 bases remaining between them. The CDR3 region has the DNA TGCAGCGTTAACGGGGGCCACCAAGAGACCCAGTACTTC. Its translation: CSVNGGHQETQYF. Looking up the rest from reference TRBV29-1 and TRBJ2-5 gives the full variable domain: SAVISQKPSRDICQRGTSLTIQCQVDSQVTMMFWYRQQPGQSLTLIATANQGSEATYESGFVIDKFPISRPNLTFSTLTVSNMSPEDSSIYLCSVNGGHQETQYFGPGTRLLVL.

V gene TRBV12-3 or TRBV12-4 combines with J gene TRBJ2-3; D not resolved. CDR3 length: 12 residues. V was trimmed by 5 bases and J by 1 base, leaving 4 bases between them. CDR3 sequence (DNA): TGTGCCAGCAGTGAAGGCACAGATACGCAGTATTTT. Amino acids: CASSEGTDTQYF.

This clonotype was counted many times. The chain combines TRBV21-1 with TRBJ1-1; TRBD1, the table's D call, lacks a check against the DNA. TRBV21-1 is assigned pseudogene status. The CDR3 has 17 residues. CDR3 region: CASSIRLVRGLNTEAFF. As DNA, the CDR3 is TGTGCCAGCAGCATCCGATTGGTGAGGGGACTGAACACTGAAGCTTTCTTT.

Written as DNA, the CDR3 is TGTGCCAGCAGCTTTTCCCCCAGAGGAGGTCCCGAGCAGTACGTC. Translated: CASSFSPRGGPEQYV. The chain uses TRBV7-2 and TRBJ2-7, with D possibly matching TRBD2 (5 bases). Germline CDR1 and CDR2: SGHTA and FQGNSA. V was clipped by 3 bases and J by 6 bases, with 18 bases between them. The length of the CDR3 is 15 residues.

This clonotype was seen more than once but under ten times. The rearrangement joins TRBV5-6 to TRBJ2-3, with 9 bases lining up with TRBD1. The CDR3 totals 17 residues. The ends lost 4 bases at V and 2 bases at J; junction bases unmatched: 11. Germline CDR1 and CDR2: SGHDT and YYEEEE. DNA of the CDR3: TGTGCCAGCAGCAGGAGGCCCGGGACAGGGTTCACAGATACGCAGTATTTT. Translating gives CASSRRPGTGFTDTQYF.

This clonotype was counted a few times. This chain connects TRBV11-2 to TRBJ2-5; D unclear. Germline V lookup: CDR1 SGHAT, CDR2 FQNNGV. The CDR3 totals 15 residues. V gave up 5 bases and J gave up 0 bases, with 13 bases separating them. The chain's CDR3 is CASSGLSWYQETQYF. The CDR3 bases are TGTGCCAGCAGCGGTCTCTCTTGGTACCAAGAGACCCAGTACTTC. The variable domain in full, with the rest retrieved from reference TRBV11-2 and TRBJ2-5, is EAGVAQSPRYKIIEKRQSVAFWCNPISGHATLYWYQQILGQGPKLLIQFQNNGVVDDSQLPKDRFSAERLKGVDSTLKIQPAKLEDSAVYLCASSGLSWYQETQYFGPGTRLLVL.

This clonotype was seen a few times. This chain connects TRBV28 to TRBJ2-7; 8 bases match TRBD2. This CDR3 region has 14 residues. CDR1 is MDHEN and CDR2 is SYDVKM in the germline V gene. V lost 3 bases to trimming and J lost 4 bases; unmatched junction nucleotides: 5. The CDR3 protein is CASSFSAGAYEQYV. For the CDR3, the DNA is TGTGCCAGCAGTTTCTCAGCGGGGGCATACGAGCAGTACGTC.

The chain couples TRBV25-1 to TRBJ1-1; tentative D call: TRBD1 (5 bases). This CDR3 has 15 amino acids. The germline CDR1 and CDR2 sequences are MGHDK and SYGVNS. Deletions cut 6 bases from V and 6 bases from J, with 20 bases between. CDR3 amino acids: CASSSSGLVRPEAFF. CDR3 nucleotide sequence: TGTGCCAGCAGCTCGTCAGGGCTTGTGCGGCCTGAAGCTTTCTTT.

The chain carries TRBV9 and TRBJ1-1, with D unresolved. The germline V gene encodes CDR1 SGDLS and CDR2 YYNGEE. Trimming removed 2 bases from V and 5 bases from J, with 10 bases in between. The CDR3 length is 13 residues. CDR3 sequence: CASSVGVGTEAFF. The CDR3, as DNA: TGTGCCAGCAGCGTTGGGGTTGGAACTGAAGCTTTCTTT.

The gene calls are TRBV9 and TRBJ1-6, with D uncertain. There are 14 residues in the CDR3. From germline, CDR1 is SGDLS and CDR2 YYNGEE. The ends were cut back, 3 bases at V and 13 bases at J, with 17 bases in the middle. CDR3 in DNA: TGTGCCAGCAGCGGAGACACAAAATCTAACCCCCTCCACTTT. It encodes CASSGDTKSNPLHF.

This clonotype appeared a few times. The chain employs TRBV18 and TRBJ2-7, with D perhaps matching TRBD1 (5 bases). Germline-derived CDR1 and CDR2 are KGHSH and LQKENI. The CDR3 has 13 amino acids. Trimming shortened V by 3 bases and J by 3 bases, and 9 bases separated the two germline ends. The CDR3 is CASSPFQGYEQYV. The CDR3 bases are TGTGCCAGCTCACCCTTTCAGGGCTACGAGCAGTACGTC.